This record concerns one TCR beta chain sequence. This sample is drawn from a study of cytomegalovirus exposure and HLA in healthy donors. TCRdb keeps only in-frame clones here, not all; method: immunoSEQ multiplex PCR. Seen here are 150,000 or so clones, roughly nine tenths observed once, and the top ten hold about 3.5%. CDR1 is MNHEY, CDR2 SVGAGI, per germline. CDR3 length: 14 amino acids. The V end lost 0 bases, the J end lost 5 bases, and 10 bases lay between the germline ends. The rearrangement uses TRBV6-5 and TRBJ2-5; D unresolved. This receptor was taken from a woman younger than 35 in good health and CMV-seropositive. The source material was PBMCs. CDR3 amino acids: CASSYSRSVETQYF. For the CDR3, the DNA is TGTGCCAGCAGTTACTCGAGGAGCGTGGAGACCCAGTACTTC.